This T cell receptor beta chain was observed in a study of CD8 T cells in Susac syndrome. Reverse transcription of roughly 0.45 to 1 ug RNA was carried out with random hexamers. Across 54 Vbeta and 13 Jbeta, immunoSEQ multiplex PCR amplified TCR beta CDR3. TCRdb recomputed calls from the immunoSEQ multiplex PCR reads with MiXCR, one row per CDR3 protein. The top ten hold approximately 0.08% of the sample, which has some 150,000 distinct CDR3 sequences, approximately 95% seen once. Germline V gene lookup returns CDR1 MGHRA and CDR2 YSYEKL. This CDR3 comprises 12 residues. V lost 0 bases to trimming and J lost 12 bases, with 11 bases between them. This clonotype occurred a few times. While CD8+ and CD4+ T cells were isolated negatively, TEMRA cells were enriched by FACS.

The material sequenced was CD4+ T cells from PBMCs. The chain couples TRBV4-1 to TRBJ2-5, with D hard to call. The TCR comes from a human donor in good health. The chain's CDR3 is CASSQDAARKYF. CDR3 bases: TGCGCCAGCAGCCAAGACGCGGCACGCAAGTACTTC.